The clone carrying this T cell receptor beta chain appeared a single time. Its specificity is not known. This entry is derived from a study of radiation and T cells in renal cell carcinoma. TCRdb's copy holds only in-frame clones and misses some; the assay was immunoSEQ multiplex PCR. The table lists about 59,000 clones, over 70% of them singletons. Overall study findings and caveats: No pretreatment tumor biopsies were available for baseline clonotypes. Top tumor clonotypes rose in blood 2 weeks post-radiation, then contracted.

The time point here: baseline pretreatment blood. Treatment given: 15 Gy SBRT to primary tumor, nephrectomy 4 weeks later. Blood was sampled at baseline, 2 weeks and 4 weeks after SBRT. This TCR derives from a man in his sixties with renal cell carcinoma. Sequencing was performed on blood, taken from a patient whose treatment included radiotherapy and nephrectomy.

The CDR3 region is CASSLFPSGGGADTQYF. In DNA form, the CDR3 reads TGTGCCAGCAGCTTATTCCCTAGCGGGGGAGGCGCAGATACGCAGTATTTT. The V call is TRBV7-2, the J call TRBJ2-3, with 10 nucleotides matching TRBD2. The CDR3 spans 17 residues. Trimming took 2 bases from V and 4 from J; bases not matched to a gene: 9. Germline CDR1 and CDR2: SGHTA and FQGNSA.